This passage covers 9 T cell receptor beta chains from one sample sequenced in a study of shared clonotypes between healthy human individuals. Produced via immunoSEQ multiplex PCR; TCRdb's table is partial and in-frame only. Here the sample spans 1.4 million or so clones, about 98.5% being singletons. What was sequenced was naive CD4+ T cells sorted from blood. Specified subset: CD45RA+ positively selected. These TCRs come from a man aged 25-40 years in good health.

The CDR3 DNA sequence: TGTGCCAGCAGCTTAGTCTCAGCGGGAGCCGGCGGGGAGCTGTTTTTT. Translating gives CASSLVSAGAGGELFF. This rearrangement joins TRBV7-8 to TRBJ2-2; 8 bases are a match to TRBD2. V dropped 1 base and J dropped 7; count of bases not matched to a gene: 8. Germline values: CDR1 SGHVS, CDR2 FQNEAQ. The CDR3 totals 16 residues. Based on the CDR3 plus reference TRBV7-8 and TRBJ2-2, the full variable domain is GAGVSQSPRYKVAKRGQDVALRCDPISGHVSLFWYQQALGQGPEFLTYFQNEAQLDKSGLPSDRFFAERPEGSVSTLKIQRTQQEDSAVYLCASSLVSAGAGGELFFGEGSRLTVL.

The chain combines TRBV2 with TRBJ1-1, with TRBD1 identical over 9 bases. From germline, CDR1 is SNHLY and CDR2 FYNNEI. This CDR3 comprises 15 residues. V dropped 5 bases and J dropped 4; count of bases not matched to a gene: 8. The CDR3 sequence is CASSRGGQGFTEAFF. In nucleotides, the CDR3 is TGTGCCAGCAGTCGGGGGGGACAGGGCTTCACTGAAGCTTTCTTT.

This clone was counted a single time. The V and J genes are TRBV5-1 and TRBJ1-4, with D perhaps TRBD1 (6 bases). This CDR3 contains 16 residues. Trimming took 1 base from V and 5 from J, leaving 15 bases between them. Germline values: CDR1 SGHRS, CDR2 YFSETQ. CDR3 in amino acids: CASSLIGRGRNEKLFF. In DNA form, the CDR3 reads TGCGCCAGCAGCTTGATAGGCAGGGGTAGAAATGAAAAACTGTTTTTT.

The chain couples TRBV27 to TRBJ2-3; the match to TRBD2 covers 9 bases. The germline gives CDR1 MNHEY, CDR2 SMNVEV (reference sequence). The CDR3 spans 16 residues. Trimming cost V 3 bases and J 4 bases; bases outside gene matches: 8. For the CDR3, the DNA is TGTGCCAGCAGTTTGGAGGGACTAGCATCGGCAGATACGCAGTATTTT. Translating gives CASSLEGLASADTQYF.

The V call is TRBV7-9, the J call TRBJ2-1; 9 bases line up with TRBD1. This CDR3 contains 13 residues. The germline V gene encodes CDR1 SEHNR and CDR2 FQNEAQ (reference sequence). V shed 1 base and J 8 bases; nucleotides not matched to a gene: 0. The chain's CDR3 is CASSLGDRDEQFF. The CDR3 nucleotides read TGTGCCAGCAGCTTAGGGGACAGGGATGAGCAGTTCTTC.

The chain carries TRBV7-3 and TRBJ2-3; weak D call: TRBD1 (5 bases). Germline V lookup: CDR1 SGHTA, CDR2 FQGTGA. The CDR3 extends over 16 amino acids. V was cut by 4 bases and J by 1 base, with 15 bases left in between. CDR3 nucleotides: TGTGCCAGCAGCTCCCCCGAAATGACAGGCACAGATACGCAGTATTTT. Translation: CASSSPEMTGTDTQYF.

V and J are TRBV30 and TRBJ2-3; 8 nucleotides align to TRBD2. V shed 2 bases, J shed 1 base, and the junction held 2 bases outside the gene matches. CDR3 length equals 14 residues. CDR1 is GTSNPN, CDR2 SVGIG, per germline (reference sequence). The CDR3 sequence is CAWSRAGGTDTQYF. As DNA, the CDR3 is TGTGCCTGGAGTCGAGCGGGAGGCACAGATACGCAGTATTTT. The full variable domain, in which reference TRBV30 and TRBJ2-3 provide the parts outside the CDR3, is SQTIHQWPATLVQPVGSPLSLECTVEGTSNPNLYWYRQAAGRGLQLLFYSVGIGQISSEVPQNLSASRPQDRQFILSSKKLLLSDSGFYLCAWSRAGGTDTQYFGPGTRLTVL.

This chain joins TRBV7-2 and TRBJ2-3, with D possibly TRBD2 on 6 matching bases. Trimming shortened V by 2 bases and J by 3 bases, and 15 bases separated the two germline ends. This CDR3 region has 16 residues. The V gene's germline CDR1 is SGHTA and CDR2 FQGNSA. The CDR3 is CASSLREWYSTDTQYF. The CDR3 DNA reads TGTGCCAGCAGCTTACGGGAGTGGTATAGTACAGATACGCAGTATTTT.

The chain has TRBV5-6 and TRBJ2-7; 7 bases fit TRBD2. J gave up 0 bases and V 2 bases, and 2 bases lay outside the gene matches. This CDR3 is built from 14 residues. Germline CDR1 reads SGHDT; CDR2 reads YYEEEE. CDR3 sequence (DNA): TGTGCCAGCAGCTTTAGCGGGCGCTCCTACGAGCAGTACTTC. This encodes CASSFSGRSYEQYF.